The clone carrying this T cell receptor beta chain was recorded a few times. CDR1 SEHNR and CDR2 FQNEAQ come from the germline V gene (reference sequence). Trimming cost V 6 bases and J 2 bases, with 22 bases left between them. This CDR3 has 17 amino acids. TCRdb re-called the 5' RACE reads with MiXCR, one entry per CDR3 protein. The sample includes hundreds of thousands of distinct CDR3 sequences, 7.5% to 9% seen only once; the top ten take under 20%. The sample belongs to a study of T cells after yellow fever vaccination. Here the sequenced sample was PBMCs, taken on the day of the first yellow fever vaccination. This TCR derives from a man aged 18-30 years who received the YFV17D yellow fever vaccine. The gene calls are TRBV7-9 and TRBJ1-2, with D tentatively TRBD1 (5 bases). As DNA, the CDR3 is TGTGCCAGCAGTACCCTCTTAACGGCTGGGGGGAACTATGGCTACACCTTC. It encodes CASSTLLTAGGNYGYTF.